Here is one T cell receptor (beta chain) with its context. Its target is not known. Naive CD8 cells lacked CD45RO, underwent positive selection for CCR7 and left out terminally differentiated effector memory CD45RA+ cells. The source of the sample is a study of shared clonotypes between healthy human individuals. Study observations and caveats: For naive CD4 cells, roughly 4.6% of clonotypes were shared across a handful of donors.

This table comes from immunoSEQ multiplex PCR, and its TCRdb copy is limited to in-frame clones, with some not included. The top ten hold approximately 1.7% of the sample, which has around 2.1 million clones, 90% to 95% seen once. The clonotype comes from a man aged 18 to 29 in good health. Some clones in this sample may be carry-over from other donors' samples. Sequencing was done on a sample of naive CD8+ T cells from PBMCs.

The CDR3 bases are TGTGCCAGCAGCTCCCCGGGGGACGGGCGTCACAGGAACTATGGCTACACCTTC. Its translation: CASSSPGDGRHRNYGYTF. The gene calls are TRBV11-2 and TRBJ1-2, with a tentative D call TRBD1 (5 bases). Germline-derived CDR1 and CDR2 are SGHAT and FQNNGV. This CDR3 comprises 18 residues. The V end was cut by 4 bases, the J end by 2 bases, with 23 bases between.